This TCR beta chain was profiled in a study of human T cells and chemical hapten exposure. The wider study: Sensitization used 2% DPC on around 2 cm by around 2 cm upper inner arm skin. Patches with 0.01% DPC went on the upper back, and the tests were read at 6 days.

V was pared by 0 bases and J by 2 bases, with 11 bases between. The germline V gene encodes CDR1 MNHEY and CDR2 SVGEGT. The CDR3 sequence is 15 residues long. The sample holds a few counts of this clonotype. What it binds is unknown. Study conclusions and caveats: Following DPC sensitization, TCRs present above 1 in 1000 frequency showed no change. The presence of alopecia in the donors means their immune response may differ from healthy people's.

As to time point: pre-sensitization, week 0. The treatment denotes: therapeutic diphenylcyclopropenone sensitization with weekly scalp DPC. One entry per CDR3 protein results from TCRdb running MiXCR on the RACE reads. This table has some 250,000 distinct CDR3 sequences, 7.5% to 8% appearing once. V gene TRBV6-2 or TRBV6-3 combines with J gene TRBJ2-7; D unresolved. The starting material was whole blood, obtained in connection with sensitization to the hapten diphenylcyclopropenone (DPC). This receptor was taken from a man aged 18 to 29 with alopecia areata. Some clones in this sample may be carry-over from other donors' samples. The CDR3: CASSYSVSGTYEQYF. In nucleotides, the CDR3 is TGTGCCAGCAGTTACTCAGTGTCTGGGACCTACGAGCAGTACTTC.